This paragraph covers one T cell receptor beta chain sequence. Assay: immunoSEQ multiplex PCR; the TCRdb copy retains only in-frame clones and omits some. In the table there are some 57,000 clones, approximately 90% of which are singletons. The CDR3 is made up of 14 amino acids. The V end was cut by 3 bases, the J end by 4 bases, with 11 bases between. Germline V CDR1 and CDR2: SGDLS, YYNGEE. The entry originates in a study of blood T cell repertoires in COVID-19. The sequence derives from a man aged 55 to 69 with acute or convalescent COVID-19. The sequencing input was peripheral blood. This chain joins TRBV9 and TRBJ1-3, with D hard to call. The CDR3 sequence: CASSGVTGGNTIYF. The CDR3 DNA follows: TGTGCCAGCAGCGGGGTGACGGGGGGAAACACCATATATTTT.